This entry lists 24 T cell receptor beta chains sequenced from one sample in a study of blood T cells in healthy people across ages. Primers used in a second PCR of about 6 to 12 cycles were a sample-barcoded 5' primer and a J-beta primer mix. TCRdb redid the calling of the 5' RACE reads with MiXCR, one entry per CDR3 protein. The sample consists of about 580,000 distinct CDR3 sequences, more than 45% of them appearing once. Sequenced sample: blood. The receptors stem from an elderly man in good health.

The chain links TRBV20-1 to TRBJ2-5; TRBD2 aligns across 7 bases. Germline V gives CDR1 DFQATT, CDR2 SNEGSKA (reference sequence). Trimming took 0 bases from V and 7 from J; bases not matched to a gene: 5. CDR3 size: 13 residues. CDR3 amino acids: CSARDLREGTQYF. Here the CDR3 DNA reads TGCAGTGCTAGAGATCTGAGGGAGGGGACCCAGTACTTC.

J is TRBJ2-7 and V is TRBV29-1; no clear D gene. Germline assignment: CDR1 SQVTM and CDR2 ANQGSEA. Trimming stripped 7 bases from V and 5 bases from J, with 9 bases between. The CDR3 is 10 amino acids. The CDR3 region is CSARRHEQYF. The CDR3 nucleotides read TGCAGCGCGCGCCGGCACGAGCAGTACTTC.

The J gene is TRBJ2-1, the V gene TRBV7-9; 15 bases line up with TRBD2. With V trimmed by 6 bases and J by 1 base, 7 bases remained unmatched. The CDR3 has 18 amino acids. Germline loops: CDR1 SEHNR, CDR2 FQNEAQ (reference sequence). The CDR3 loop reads CASSRPGLAGGSYNEQFF. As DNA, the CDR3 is TGTGCCAGCAGTAGACCGGGACTAGCGGGAGGATCCTACAATGAGCAGTTCTTC. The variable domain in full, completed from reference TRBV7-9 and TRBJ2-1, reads DTGVSQNPRHKITKRGQNVTFRCDPISEHNRLYWYRQTLGQGPEFLTYFQNEAQLEKSRLLSDRFSAERPKGSFSTLEIQRTEQGDSAMYLCASSRPGLAGGSYNEQFFGPGTRLTVL.

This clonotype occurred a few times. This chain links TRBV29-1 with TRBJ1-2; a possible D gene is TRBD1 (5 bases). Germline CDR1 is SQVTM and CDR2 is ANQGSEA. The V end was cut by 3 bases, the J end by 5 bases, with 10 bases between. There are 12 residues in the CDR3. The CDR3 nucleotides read TGCAGCGTTGATCGACAGATATATGGCTACACCTTC. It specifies CSVDRQIYGYTF.

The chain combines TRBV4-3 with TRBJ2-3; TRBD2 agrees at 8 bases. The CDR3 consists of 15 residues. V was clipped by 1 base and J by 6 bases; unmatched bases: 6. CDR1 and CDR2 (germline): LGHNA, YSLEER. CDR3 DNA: TGCGCCAGCAGCCAAGGGACTAGCAGGAGGGATACGCAGTATTTT. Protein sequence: CASSQGTSRRDTQYF.

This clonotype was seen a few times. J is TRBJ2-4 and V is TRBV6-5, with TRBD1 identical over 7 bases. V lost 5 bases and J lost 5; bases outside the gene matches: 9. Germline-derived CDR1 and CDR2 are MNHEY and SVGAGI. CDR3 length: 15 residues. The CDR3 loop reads CASSKMRGQENIQYF. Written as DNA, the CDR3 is TGTGCCAGCAGTAAAATGAGAGGACAGGAAAACATTCAGTACTTC.

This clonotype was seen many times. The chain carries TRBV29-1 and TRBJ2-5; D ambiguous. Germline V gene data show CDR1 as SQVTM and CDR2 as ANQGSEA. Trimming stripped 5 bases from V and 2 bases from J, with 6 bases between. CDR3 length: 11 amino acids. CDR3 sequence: CSVRPQETQYF. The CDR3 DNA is TGCAGCGTTAGGCCTCAAGAGACCCAGTACTTC.

The CDR3 spells CASSLSRTGGNTEAFF. CDR3 in DNA: TGTGCCAGCAGCTTATCCCGGACAGGGGGGAACACTGAAGCTTTCTTT. The V call is TRBV7-9, the J call TRBJ1-1, with TRBD1 matching over 10 bases. The V and J ends lost 2 bases and 1 base, in that order; junction bases with no gene match: 4. This CDR3 region has 16 residues. CDR1 and CDR2 (germline): SEHNR, FQNEAQ (reference sequence). Supplemented by reference TRBV7-9 and TRBJ1-1, the full variable domain reads DTGVSQNPRHKITKRGQNVTFRCDPISEHNRLYWYRQTLGQGPEFLTYFQNEAQLEKSRLLSDRFSAERPKGSFSTLEIQRTEQGDSAMYLCASSLSRTGGNTEAFFGQGTRLTVV.

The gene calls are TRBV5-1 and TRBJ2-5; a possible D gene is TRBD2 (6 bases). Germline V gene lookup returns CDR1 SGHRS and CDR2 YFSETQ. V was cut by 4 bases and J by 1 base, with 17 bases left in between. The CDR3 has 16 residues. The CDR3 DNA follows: TGCGCCAGCAGCCCTAGGGTAGCGGAGATCCAAGAGACCCAGTACTTC. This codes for CASSPRVAEIQETQYF.

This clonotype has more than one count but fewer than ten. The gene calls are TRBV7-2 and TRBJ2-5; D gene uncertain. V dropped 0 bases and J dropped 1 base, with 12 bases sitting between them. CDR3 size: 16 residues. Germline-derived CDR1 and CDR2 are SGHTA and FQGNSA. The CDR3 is CASSLALLRFQETQYF. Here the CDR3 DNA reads TGTGCCAGCAGCTTAGCGTTGTTGCGGTTCCAAGAGACCCAGTACTTC.

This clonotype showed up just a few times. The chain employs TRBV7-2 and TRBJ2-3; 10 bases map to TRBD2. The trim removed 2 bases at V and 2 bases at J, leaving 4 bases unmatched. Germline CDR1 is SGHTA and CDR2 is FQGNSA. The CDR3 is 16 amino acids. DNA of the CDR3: TGTGCCAGCAGCTTACAGAGCGGGGGGGCCACAGATACGCAGTATTTT. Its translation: CASSLQSGGATDTQYF.

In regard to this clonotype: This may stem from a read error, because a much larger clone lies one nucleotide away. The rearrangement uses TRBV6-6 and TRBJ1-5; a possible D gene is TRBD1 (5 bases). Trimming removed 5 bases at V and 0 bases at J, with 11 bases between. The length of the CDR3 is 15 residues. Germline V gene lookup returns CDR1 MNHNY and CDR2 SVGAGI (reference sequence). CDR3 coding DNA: TGTGCCAGCAGTCCTGGGGGATATAGCAATCAGCCCCAGCATTTT. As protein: CASSPGGYSNQPQHF.

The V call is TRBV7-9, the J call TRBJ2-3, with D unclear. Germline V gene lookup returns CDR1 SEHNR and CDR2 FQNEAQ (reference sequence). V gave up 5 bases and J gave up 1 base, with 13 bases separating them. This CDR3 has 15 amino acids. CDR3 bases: TGTGCCAGCAGCGCCCGGGCTTCCGGCACAGATACGCAGTATTTT. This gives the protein CASSARASGTDTQYF.

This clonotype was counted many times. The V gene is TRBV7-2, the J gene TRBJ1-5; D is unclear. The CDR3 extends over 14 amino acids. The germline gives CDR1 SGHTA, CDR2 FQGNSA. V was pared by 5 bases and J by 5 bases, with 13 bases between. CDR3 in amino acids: CASSENGGYQPQHF. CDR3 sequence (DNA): TGTGCCAGCAGCGAAAATGGCGGGTATCAGCCCCAGCATTTT. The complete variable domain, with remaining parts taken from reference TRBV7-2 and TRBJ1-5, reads GAGVSQSPSNKVTEKGKDVELRCDPISGHTALYWYRQSLGQGLEFLIYFQGNSAPDKSGLPSDRFSAERTGGSVSTLTIQRTQQEDSAVYLCASSENGGYQPQHFGDGTRLSIL.

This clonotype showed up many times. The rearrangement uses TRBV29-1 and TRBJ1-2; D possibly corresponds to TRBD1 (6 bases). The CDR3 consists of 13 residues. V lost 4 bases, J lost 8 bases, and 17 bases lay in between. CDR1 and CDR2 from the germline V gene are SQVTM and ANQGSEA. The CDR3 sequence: CSVGDIPSGGYTF. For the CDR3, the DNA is TGCAGCGTTGGGGACATCCCCTCGGGAGGCTACACCTTC.

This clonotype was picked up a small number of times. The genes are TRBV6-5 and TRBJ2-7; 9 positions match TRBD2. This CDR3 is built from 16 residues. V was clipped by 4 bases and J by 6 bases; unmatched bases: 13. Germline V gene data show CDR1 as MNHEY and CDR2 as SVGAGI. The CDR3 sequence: CASSSIRLAARGEQYF. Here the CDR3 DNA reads TGTGCCAGCAGTTCAATCCGACTAGCGGCTCGGGGCGAGCAGTACTTC.

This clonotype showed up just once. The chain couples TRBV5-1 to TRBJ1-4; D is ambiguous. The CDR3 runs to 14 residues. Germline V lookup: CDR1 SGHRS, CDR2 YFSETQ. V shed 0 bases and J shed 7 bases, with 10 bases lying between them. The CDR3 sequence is CASSLDGKSEKLFF. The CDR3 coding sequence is TGCGCCAGCAGCTTGGACGGGAAAAGTGAAAAACTGTTTTTT. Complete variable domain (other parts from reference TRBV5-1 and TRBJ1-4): KAGVTQTPRYLIKTRGQQVTLSCSPISGHRSVSWYQQTPGQGLQFLFEYFSETQRNKGNFPGRFSGRQFSNSRSEMNVSTLELGDSALYLCASSLDGKSEKLFFGSGTQLSVL.

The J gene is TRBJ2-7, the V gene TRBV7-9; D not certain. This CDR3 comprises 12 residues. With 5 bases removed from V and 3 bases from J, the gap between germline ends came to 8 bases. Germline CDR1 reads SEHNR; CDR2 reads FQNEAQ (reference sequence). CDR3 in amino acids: CASSPNHYEQYF. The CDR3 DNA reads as TGTGCCAGCAGCCCTAACCACTACGAGCAGTACTTC.

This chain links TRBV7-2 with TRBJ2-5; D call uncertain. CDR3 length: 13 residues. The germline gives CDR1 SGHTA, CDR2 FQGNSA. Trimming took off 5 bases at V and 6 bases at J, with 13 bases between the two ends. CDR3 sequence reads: CASSVVLLKTQYF. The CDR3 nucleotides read TGTGCCAGCAGCGTCGTACTCTTAAAGACCCAGTACTTC.

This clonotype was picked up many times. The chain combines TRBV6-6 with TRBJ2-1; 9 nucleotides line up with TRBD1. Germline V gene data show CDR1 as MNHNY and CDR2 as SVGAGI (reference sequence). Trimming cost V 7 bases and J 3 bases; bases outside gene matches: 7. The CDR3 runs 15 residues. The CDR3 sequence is CASKAGQGFYNEQFF. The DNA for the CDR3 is TGTGCCAGCAAAGCGGGACAGGGTTTCTACAATGAGCAGTTCTTC.

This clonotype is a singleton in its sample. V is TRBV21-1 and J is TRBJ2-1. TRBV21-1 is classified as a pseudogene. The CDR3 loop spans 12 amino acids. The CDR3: CASSIPNNEQFF. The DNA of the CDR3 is TGTGCCAGCAGCATACCCAACAATGAGCAGTTCTTC.

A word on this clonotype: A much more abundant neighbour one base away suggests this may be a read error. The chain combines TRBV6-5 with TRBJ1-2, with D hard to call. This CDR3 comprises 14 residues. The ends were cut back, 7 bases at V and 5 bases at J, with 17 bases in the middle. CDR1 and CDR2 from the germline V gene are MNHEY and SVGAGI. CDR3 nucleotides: TGTGCCAGCACCACGATGGCAGGCGGGTATGGCTACACCTTC. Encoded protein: CASTTMAGGYGYTF.

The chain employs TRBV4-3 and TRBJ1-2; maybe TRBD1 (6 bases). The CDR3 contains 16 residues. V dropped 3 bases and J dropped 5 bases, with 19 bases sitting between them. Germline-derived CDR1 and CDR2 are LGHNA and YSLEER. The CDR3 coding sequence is TGCGCCAGCAGCCATACGATGGACAGCCTGGGATATGGCTACACCTTC. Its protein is CASSHTMDSLGYGYTF.

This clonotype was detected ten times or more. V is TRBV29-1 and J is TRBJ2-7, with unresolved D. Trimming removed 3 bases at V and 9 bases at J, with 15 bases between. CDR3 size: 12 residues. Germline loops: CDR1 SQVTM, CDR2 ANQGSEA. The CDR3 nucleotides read TGCAGCGTTGAGCGCGATGACTGGGGGCAGTACTTC. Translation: CSVERDDWGQYF.